The present T cell receptor beta chain was sequenced within a study of glioma-infiltrating T cells (dated by TCRdb to about 2016). Background for the entire study: TCR alpha- and beta-chain repertoires were sequenced from glioma tissue, non-neoplastic brain tissue and matched peripheral blood mononuclear cells. To gauge divergence between tissue and blood T-cell populations, every tissue-infiltrating repertoire was compared against the peripheral blood repertoire from the same patient. The paired cohort was made up of three low-grade glioma patients, several primary glioblastoma patients and three non-glioma patients who contributed non-neoplastic brain tissue.

The junction carries 7 bases between V and J, which are trimmed by 4 bases and 7 bases respectively. Via the germline V gene, CDR1 is MNHNS and CDR2 SASEGT. Its CDR3 holds 11 amino acids, cysteine through phenylalanine. The read is trimmed to its CDR3 DNA, 33 bases read in frame from base 1. TCR alpha and beta CDR3 regions were amplified with the iRepertoire nested amplicon-rescue multiplex PCR (arm-PCR) platform from RNA. One-step reverse transcription and amplification used roughly 100-450 ng of tissue mRNA or PBMC total RNA as input. Following bead purification, Illumina adapters were added through a secondary multiplex PCR, and the libraries were then gel-purified between 200 and 400 bp. Internal 6-nucleotide barcodes were carried by the libraries and were used for demultiplexing. Sequencing of libraries was performed on an Illumina MiSeq with 2x220 or 2x250 nucleotide paired-end reads. From the authors' description of their analysis: Paired reads were merged using FLASH 1.2.11 and aligned with BWA-MEM to the GRCh37 human genome, and TRA and TRB reads were then extracted. An IMGT-derived reference of cassette sequences and CDR3 motifs, with pseudogenes included, was used for V and J assignment. Reads were translated in three frames, and productive CDR3s were defined by a C…FGXG motif without stop codons. Unique combinations of V-J cassette pair and CDR3 amino acid sequence were defined as clonotypes. Reads were filtered by Hamming distance, with the threshold set by the sequence error rate of each sample in mapped regions. TCRdb itself trimmed the public reads at Q25 with fastp, ran MiXCR and retained productive beta chains. All rows with the same CDR3 protein become a single entry with the most common DNA and genes. The V and J calls shown here were made by TCRdb, not taken from the authors' results. The sample table contains about 4,900 distinct CDR3 sequences; only one count was recorded for roughly 32% of them. The ten largest clones capture 6.5% to 8% of the sample.

In regard to this clonotype: There is no known antigen for this receptor. No qualities accompany the bases; no much larger clone lies one base away.

The full study reports these points: Tissue and blood shared very few CDR3 sequences, a result attributed to high CDR3 diversity and limited sampling. The group comparisons were based on small numbers of patients: three non-neoplastic, three low-grade glioma and roughly eight glioblastoma patients. In non-neoplastic patients, VJ-independent divergence between tissue and blood fell below expectation, whereas in all gliomas, and especially in low-grade gliomas, the divergence rose above expectation.

The sequence was collected from a human donor with low-grade glioma or glioblastoma, undergoing nonglioma brain surgery, or in good health (not recorded which). Sequenced material: glioma tissue, nonneoplastic brain tissue, or PBMCs (not recorded which). The chain links TRBV6-1 with TRBJ1-1; the best D guess is TRBD1, with 5 bases matching. CDR3 loop: CASSGGFEAFF. The DNA sequence follows: TGTGCCAGCAGTGGGGGCTTTGAAGCTTTCTTT.